The source of this T cell receptor beta chain is a study of shared clonotypes between healthy human individuals. Data came from immunoSEQ multiplex PCR; TCRdb stores just in-frame clones and leaves some out. Of approximately 980,000 clones listed, 76% were seen once; the top ten hold around 1.5%. The CDR3 is 15 residues long. CDR1 is MNHEY and CDR2 is SMNVEV in the germline V gene (reference sequence). Trimming took off 6 bases at V and 6 bases at J, with 20 bases between the two ends. A few counts support this clone. The antigen is undetermined. A split of CD4+ cells into CD45RA+ naive and CD45RA-negative memory subsets was performed. Study findings and constraints: Some clonotypes were shared by all four sorted-subset donors, while others were not shared. The non-shared ones had lower generation probabilities than the shared ones.

The clonotype originates from a man aged 18 to 30 in good health. The V and J genes are TRBV27 and TRBJ1-2; D unclear. Material: memory CD4+ T cells sorted from blood. Noted subset: CD45RA-negative fraction. The CDR3 reads CASRIYEGGGHGYTF. Here the CDR3 DNA reads TGTGCCAGCAGGATTTATGAGGGCGGCGGTCATGGCTACACCTTC.